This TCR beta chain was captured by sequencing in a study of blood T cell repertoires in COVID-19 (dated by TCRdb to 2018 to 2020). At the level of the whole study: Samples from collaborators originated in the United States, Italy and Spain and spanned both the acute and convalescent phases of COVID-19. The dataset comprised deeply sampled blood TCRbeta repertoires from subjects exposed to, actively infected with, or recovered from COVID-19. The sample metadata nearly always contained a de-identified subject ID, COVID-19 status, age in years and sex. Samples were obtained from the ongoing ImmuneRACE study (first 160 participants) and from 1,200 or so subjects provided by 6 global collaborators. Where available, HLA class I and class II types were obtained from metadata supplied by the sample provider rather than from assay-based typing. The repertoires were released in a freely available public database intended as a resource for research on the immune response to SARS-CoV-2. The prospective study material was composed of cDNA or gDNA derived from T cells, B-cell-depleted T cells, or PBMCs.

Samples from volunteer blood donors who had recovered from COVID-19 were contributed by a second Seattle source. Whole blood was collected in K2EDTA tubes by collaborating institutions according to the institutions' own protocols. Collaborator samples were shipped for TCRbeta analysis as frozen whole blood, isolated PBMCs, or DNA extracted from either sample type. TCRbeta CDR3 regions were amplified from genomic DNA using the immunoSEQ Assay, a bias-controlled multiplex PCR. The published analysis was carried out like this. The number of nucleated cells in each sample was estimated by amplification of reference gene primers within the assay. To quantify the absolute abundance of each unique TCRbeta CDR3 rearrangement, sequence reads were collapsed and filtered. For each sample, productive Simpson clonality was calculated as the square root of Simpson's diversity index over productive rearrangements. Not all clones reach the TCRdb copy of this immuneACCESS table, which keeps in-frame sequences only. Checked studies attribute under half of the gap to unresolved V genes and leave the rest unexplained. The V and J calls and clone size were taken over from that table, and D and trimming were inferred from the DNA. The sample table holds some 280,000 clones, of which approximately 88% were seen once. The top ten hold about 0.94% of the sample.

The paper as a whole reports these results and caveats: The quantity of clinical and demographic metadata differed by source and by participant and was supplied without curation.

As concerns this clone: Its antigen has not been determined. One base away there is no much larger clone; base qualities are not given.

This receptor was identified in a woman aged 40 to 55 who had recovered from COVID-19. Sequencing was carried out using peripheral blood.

CDR3 loop: CAWSKAERPPSYNEQFF. The DNA sequence is given as TGTGCCTGGAGTAAGGCGGAAAGGCCCCCTTCCTACAATGAGCAGTTCTTC. The V gene is TRBV30 and the J gene is TRBJ2-1; no D gene call is confident. Counted from cysteine to phenylalanine, this CDR3 has 17 amino acids. Kept here is only the CDR3 DNA, which spans 51 bases and is read in frame from base 1. The germline V gene (reference sequence) yields GTSNPN for CDR1 and SVGIG for CDR2. The V and J ends are trimmed by 2 bases and 1 base, leaving 18 bases between them.